This T cell receptor beta chain was sequenced for a study of a mutant IDH1 vaccine in newly diagnosed glioma (dated by TCRdb to 2020 to 2023). For context, the study as a whole: In the chemotherapy-containing groups, vaccination started alongside temozolomide cycles, whereas in patients who had radiotherapy alone it started 4-6 weeks after radiotherapy. Of the approximately 29 treated patients, roughly 60% were male and around 40% were female, and a mean age of about 37 years was recorded. Prior to enrollment, standard therapy consisting of radiotherapy alone, temozolomide alone, or radiochemotherapy with temozolomide had been administered to patients, with the combination being received by most patients. Visit V12 was the week-35 safety follow-up and visit V13 was the week-47 end of study. Peripheral blood was collected at six visits: V03 (baseline), V05, V07, V10, V12 and V13. For exploratory analyses, longitudinal TCRB deep sequencing was carried out in approximately 25 treated patients wherever samples were available.

In the paper's terms, the time point label means: week 35, safety follow-up. Each vaccine dose was 300 ug of a 20-mer mutant IDH1 peptide in Montanide, given subcutaneously with topical imiquimod. Across visits V03 through V10, patients got a total of eight vaccinations, given in weeks 1, 3, 5, 7, 11, 15, 19 and 23. All donors had newly diagnosed IDH1-mutant astrocytomas of WHO grade 3 or 4 that showed loss of nuclear ATRX. The samples were drawn from NOA16, a multicentre, single-arm, open-label phase I trial in Germany that tested a mutant IDH1 peptide vaccine in humans for the first time. The DNeasy Blood and Tissue Kit was used to extract genomic DNA from EDTA blood for TCRB sequencing. The germline V gene (reference sequence) sets CDR1 to LNHDA and CDR2 to SQIVND. The CDR3, from cysteine to phenylalanine, totals 15 residues. The only DNA kept is the CDR3, 45 bases in frame from the first base. V sheds 0 bases and J sheds 4 bases, leaving 12 bases between their ends.

The library was generated by the immunoSEQ multiplex PCR assay. Rearranged TCR beta chain sequences were amplified using the hsTCRB Kit according to the manufacturer's protocol. An Illumina MiSeq was used to sequence the TCRB libraries. The published analysis was carried out like this. The kit vendor's proprietary platform handled demultiplexing, trimming and gene mapping. Drawn from immuneACCESS, this table holds only the in-frame rearrangements with V and J called that TCRdb kept. Clones are partly lost; checked studies trace under half to an unresolved V gene and leave the rest unexplained. V and J calls and clone size are given by that table; D and trimming were obtained from the DNA. In this sample the table shows roughly 51,000 clones, 65% to 85% of which occur a single time. In total, the top ten clones hold 6% to 8% of the sample. The research as a whole found: The authors stated that sample limitations prevented analyses of patient blood samples from being reproduced. Vaccine-induced immune responses across multiple MHC alleles were detected in 93.3% of patients. No apparent relationship was observed between pseudoprogression and alterations in the top peripheral T cell clonotypes detected by TCRB sequencing. PBMC samples for TCRB deep sequencing were selected based on availability.

For this clone: No cognate antigen has been identified for it. It has no much larger one-base neighbor in the sample; base qualities were not kept.

The sequence joins TRBV19 to TRBJ1-1; the D gene identity is not certain. The sample was PBMCs, taken from a glioma patient whose treatment included an IDH1 peptide vaccine. This clonotype originated in a man aged 40-49 years with glioma. The nucleotide sequence reads as follows: TGTGCCAGTAGTATAGATCTTAGAGGTAGCACTGAAGCTTTCTTT. Translated, this is CASSIDLRGSTEAFF.